Following are 3 T cell receptor beta chains from one sample sequenced in a study of T-cell reconstitution after alpha-beta-depleted transplantation in children. The TCRbeta library was prepared with unique molecular identifiers. TCRdb called the PCR reads again in MiXCR, with one record for every CDR3 protein. Of some 840,000 distinct CDR3 sequences listed, under 20% were seen once; the top ten hold 5%. The sequences come from PBMCs, mostly from graft donor cells, collected 360 days after TCRalphabeta/CD19-depleted stem cell transplant. The receptors shown here come from a male patient younger than 18 who had a stem cell transplant for acute lymphoblastic leukemia, so the T cells may come from the graft donor.

The V call is TRBV6-1, the J call TRBJ2-4; D uncertain. Germline CDR1 MNHNS, CDR2 SASEGT. CDR3 length: 17 amino acids. V lost 3 bases, J lost 0 bases, and 15 bases lay in between. CDR3 protein: CASSEHLDFLAKNIQYF. DNA of the CDR3: TGTGCCAGCAGTGAGCATCTAGATTTCCTAGCCAAAAACATTCAGTACTTC.

This chain connects TRBV27 to TRBJ2-7; D unresolved. The CDR3 has 14 amino acids. V lost 5 bases and J 3 bases, leaving 14 bases between the germline ends. Germline CDR1 MNHEY, CDR2 SMNVEV (reference sequence). In DNA form, the CDR3 reads TGTGCCAGCAGTCAGAGGACGGAGTTCTACGAGCAGTACTTC. It translates to CASSQRTEFYEQYF.

The CDR3 protein is CASSLAGTGYTF. Here the CDR3 DNA reads TGCGCCAGCAGCTTGGCCGGGACGGGCTACACCTTC. This rearrangement joins TRBV5-1 to TRBJ1-2, with D perhaps TRBD1 (5 bases). The CDR3 is made up of 12 amino acids. The V and J ends lost 0 bases and 8 bases respectively, with 8 bases between them. Germline lookup yields CDR1 SGHRS and CDR2 YFSETQ.